These 32 T cell receptor beta chains originate from one sample sequenced in a study of T-cell reconstitution after alpha-beta-depleted transplantation in children. Unique molecular identifiers were incorporated during preparation of the TCRbeta library. From the PCR reads, TCRdb called clonotypes with MiXCR, one entry per CDR3 protein. This sample has hundreds of thousands of distinct CDR3 sequences, with just under 8.5% found just once. This specimen consisted of PBMCs, mostly from graft donor cells, obtained 180 days after TCRalphabeta/CD19-depleted stem cell transplant. These receptor sequences come from a male patient younger than 18 who had a stem cell transplant for acute lymphoblastic leukemia, so the T cells may come from the graft donor.

The chain joins TRBV20-1 to TRBJ2-2; the D gene is possibly TRBD2 (6 bases). The V end was cut by 0 bases, the J end by 6 bases, with 23 bases between. CDR1 and CDR2 (germline): DFQATT, SNEGSKA (reference sequence). The CDR3 runs to 18 residues. The chain's CDR3 is CSARDESSSQGRSGELFF. DNA of the CDR3: TGCAGTGCTAGAGATGAGTCTAGCTCCCAAGGGAGGTCCGGGGAGCTGTTTTTT.

This clonotype was counted ten times or more. The V gene is TRBV5-1, the J gene TRBJ1-1; D perhaps matches TRBD1 (6 bases). The V end was cut by 4 bases, the J end by 1 base, with 14 bases between. Germline loops: CDR1 SGHRS, CDR2 YFSETQ. The CDR3 consists of 15 residues. The CDR3 here is CASSPPDSWNTEAFF. The CDR3 nucleotides read TGCGCCAGCAGCCCACCGGACAGTTGGAACACTGAAGCTTTCTTT.

This clonotype came up many times. This chain links TRBV5-1 with TRBJ2-1, with D maybe TRBD1 (5 bases). CDR1 is SGHRS, CDR2 YFSETQ, per germline. V was pared by 4 bases and J by 9 bases, with 17 bases between. The CDR3 extends over 14 amino acids. DNA for the CDR3: TGCGCCAGCAGCAACCGAACCAGGACACCTGAGCAGTTCTTC. This gives the protein CASSNRTRTPEQFF.

The chain couples TRBV4-3 to TRBJ1-2; D gene uncertain. The CDR3 extends over 13 amino acids. Trimming removed 3 bases at V and 8 bases at J, with 13 bases between. CDR1 is LGHNA, CDR2 YSLEER, per germline. CDR3 region: CASSHPGGQGYTF. The CDR3, as DNA: TGCGCCAGCAGCCACCCCGGAGGGCAAGGCTACACCTTC.

This clonotype was detected many times. The chain carries TRBV12-3 or TRBV12-4 and TRBJ2-3, with D tentatively TRBD1 or TRBD2 (5 bases each). Trimming took 5 bases from V and 2 from J, leaving 11 bases between them. This CDR3 comprises 14 residues. CDR3 bases: TGTGCCAGCAGTCCCGGGGCAGCCACAGATACGCAGTATTTT. Protein: CASSPGAATDTQYF.

This clonotype has a count of ten or more. The chain carries TRBV7-9 and TRBJ2-7; 10 bases match TRBD1. V dropped 1 base and J dropped 6; count of bases not matched to a gene: 3. This CDR3 has 14 amino acids. Germline lookup yields CDR1 SEHNR and CDR2 FQNEAQ (reference sequence). CDR3 in DNA: TGTGCCAGCAGCTTAGAGGGACAGGGGTCCGAGCAGTACTTC. Translated, it gives CASSLEGQGSEQYF.

There are many counts of this clonotype. This chain uses TRBV5-5 with TRBJ2-5; weak D call: TRBD1 (6 bases). This CDR3 is 15 amino acids long. V lost 0 bases to trimming and J lost 5 bases, with 14 bases between them. In germline, CDR1 is SGHKS, CDR2 YYEKEE (reference sequence). CDR3 coding DNA: TGTGCCAGCAGCTTGGTACAGGGTGGCGCGGAGACCCAGTACTTC. Translated, it gives CASSLVQGGAETQYF.

As regards this clonotype: This may stem from a read error, because a much larger clone lies one nucleotide away. The chain uses TRBV6-5 and TRBJ1-2; possibly TRBD1 for D (5 bases). This CDR3 is built from 14 residues. Germline loops: CDR1 MNHEY, CDR2 SVGAGI. The CDR3 region is CASGYGAFDYGYTF. CDR3 DNA sequence: TGTGCCAGCGGTTACGGGGCTTTCGACTATGGCTACACCTTC.

Many counts were recorded for this clonotype. The V gene is TRBV20-1, the J gene TRBJ2-3; TRBD2 matches 11 bases. After removal of 6 bases from V and 7 bases from J, the junction contained 9 bases not matched to a gene. The CDR3 loop spans 14 amino acids. Germline assignment: CDR1 DFQATT and CDR2 SNEGSKA (reference sequence). The CDR3 nucleotides are TGCAGTGCCACGACTAGCGGGGAGTGGAATACGCAGTATTTT. It yields the protein CSATTSGEWNTQYF.

Many counts were recorded for this clonotype. This chain uses TRBV5-6 with TRBJ1-1; the D gene is possibly TRBD1 (5 bases). V was trimmed by 0 bases and J by 5 bases, leaving 14 bases between them. The CDR3 contains 15 residues. Per germline, CDR1 SGHDT and CDR2 YYEEEE. CDR3 coding DNA: TGTGCCAGCAGCTTGGGCCGGGGCCCGGGGACTGAAGCTTTCTTT. Protein: CASSLGRGPGTEAFF.

This clonotype was seen many times. The V call is TRBV20-1, the J call TRBJ2-1, with 13 positions matching TRBD2. The CDR3 is 14 residues long. The germline CDR1 and CDR2 sequences are DFQATT and SNEGSKA (reference sequence). Losses at the gene ends were 6 bases for V and 7 bases for J; bases not matched to a gene: 6. CDR3 sequence: CSAGTSGIRNEQFF. The CDR3, as DNA: TGCAGTGCCGGGACTAGCGGGATTCGGAATGAGCAGTTCTTC.

This clonotype was seen repeatedly, ten times or more. J is TRBJ2-5 and V is TRBV6-5; 9 bases fit TRBD2. Germline CDR1 and CDR2: MNHEY and SVGAGI. Trimming cost V 0 bases and J 2 bases; bases outside gene matches: 4. The CDR3 contains 16 residues. The CDR3 bases are TGTGCCAGCAGTTACTCCGGCGGGGGGGGACAAGAGACCCAGTACTTC. Translated: CASSYSGGGGQETQYF.

In this sample, this clonotype turned up many times. This chain joins TRBV11-2 and TRBJ2-5; D remains ambiguous. The CDR3 covers 15 residues. V was pared by 6 bases and J by 5 bases, with 19 bases between. The germline V gene encodes CDR1 SGHAT and CDR2 FQNNGV. The CDR3 spells CASRAVGSDRETQYF. The CDR3 nucleotides read TGTGCCAGCAGGGCCGTCGGGTCGGACCGGGAGACCCAGTACTTC.

This clonotype was seen repeatedly, ten times or more. The chain recombines TRBV20-1 with TRBJ1-2, with D possibly matching TRBD1 (5 bases). The CDR3 length is 12 residues. Trimming took 4 bases from V and 6 from J, leaving 12 bases between them. CDR1 is DFQATT and CDR2 is SNEGSKA in the germline V gene (reference sequence). The CDR3 reads CSAKEGIDGYTF. CDR3 DNA sequence: TGCAGTGCTAAGGAGGGGATCGATGGCTACACCTTC.

This clonotype was seen at least ten times. The chain has TRBV20-1 and TRBJ2-2, with D unresolved. Trimming cost V 4 bases and J 5 bases, with 8 bases left between them. Looked up from germline, CDR1 is DFQATT and CDR2 is SNEGSKA (reference sequence). The CDR3 spans 12 residues. CDR3 amino acids: CSAMGNTGELFF. The DNA for the CDR3 is TGCAGTGCTATGGGGAATACCGGGGAGCTGTTTTTT.

This clonotype was seen at least ten times. The chain is built from TRBV4-2 and TRBJ2-1, with D hard to call. The CDR3 has 17 residues. Germline values: CDR1 LGHNA, CDR2 YNFKEQ. The V and J ends lost 4 bases and 0 bases respectively, with 16 bases between them. The CDR3 loop reads CASSLEQEASSYNEQFF. Here the CDR3 DNA reads TGTGCCAGCAGCCTAGAACAAGAGGCGAGCTCCTACAATGAGCAGTTCTTC.

There are many counts of this clonotype. V gene TRBV7-2 combines with J gene TRBJ2-1; weak D call: TRBD1 (5 bases). The germline V gene encodes CDR1 SGHTA and CDR2 FQGNSA. The CDR3 runs 15 residues. The germline V and J ends were trimmed by 3 bases and 7 bases, with 16 bases remaining between them. CDR3 coding DNA: TGTGCCAGCAGCTTGGGGCCTAGTCTGGGGAATGAGCAGTTCTTC. Translated, it gives CASSLGPSLGNEQFF.

This clonotype was observed many times. The chain is built from TRBV19 and TRBJ1-6; 7 nucleotides agree with TRBD1. Trimming at V came to 5 bases and at J to 7 bases, leaving 8 bases not matched to a gene. This CDR3 has 15 amino acids. Germline V gene data show CDR1 as LNHDA and CDR2 as SQIVND (reference sequence). CDR3 protein: CASSPGDRANSPLHF. DNA of the CDR3: TGTGCCAGTAGTCCCGGTGACAGGGCCAATTCACCCCTCCACTTT.

This clonotype was detected many times. The chain joins TRBV24-1 to TRBJ2-1; tentatively, D is TRBD1 (5 bases). V was clipped by 4 bases and J by 9 bases, with 12 bases between them. Germline V gives CDR1 KGHDR, CDR2 SFDVKD. The CDR3 extends over 13 amino acids. DNA for the CDR3: TGTGCCACCAGTGACCTGACAAGGGGTGAGCAGTTCTTC. Protein: CATSDLTRGEQFF.

This clonotype was counted ten times or more. This rearrangement joins TRBV6-5 to TRBJ2-7; 9 nucleotides agree with TRBD1. V lost 2 bases, J lost 4 bases, and 15 bases stayed unmatched. Per the germline V gene, CDR1 is MNHEY and CDR2 is SVGAGI. The CDR3 is made up of 18 amino acids. CDR3 in DNA: TGTGCCAGCAGTTACGACCCCTCCCGGGACAGGGCTAAGTACGAGCAGTACTTC. Translation: CASSYDPSRDRAKYEQYF.

As for this clonotype: This clone may be a read error of a much larger clone one base away. The chain has TRBV4-2 and TRBJ2-1; D might be TRBD2 (5 bases). This CDR3 region has 14 residues. Germline CDR1 LGHNA, CDR2 YNFKEQ. The CDR3 sequence: CAGSQSGYYNEQFF. CDR3 DNA sequence: TGTGCCGGCAGCCAGAGCGGATACTACAATGAGCAGTTCTTC.

There are many counts of this clonotype. Germline is not matched at one junction end, which may reflect a read error. The V call is TRBV20-1, the J call TRBJ1-2; no reliable D call. This CDR3 is 10 amino acids long. In germline, CDR1 is DFQATT, CDR2 SNEGSKA (reference sequence). The DNA of the CDR3 is TGCAGTGCAACGTACGGACGCGCCCTCTTC. Protein product: CSATYGRALF.

There are many counts of this clonotype. The rearrangement uses TRBV28 and TRBJ1-1, with a tentative D call TRBD1 (6 bases). CDR1 MDHEN and CDR2 SYDVKM come from the germline V gene. Trimming stripped 2 bases from V and 1 base from J, with 11 bases between. The CDR3 loop spans 15 amino acids. The CDR3 loop reads CASSLPPTGNTEAFF. As DNA, the CDR3 is TGTGCCAGCAGTTTACCCCCGACAGGGAACACTGAAGCTTTCTTT.

This clonotype was counted many times. The rearrangement joins TRBV5-1 to TRBJ1-1; D possibly corresponds to TRBD1 (6 bases). CDR3 length: 14 amino acids. Trimming left V 3 bases short and J 4 bases short, with 13 bases between. In germline, CDR1 is SGHRS, CDR2 YFSETQ. CDR3 in DNA: TGCGCCAGCAGCTCGCCCCAGGGGATCACTGAAGCTTTCTTT. Its protein is CASSSPQGITEAFF.

This clonotype was seen repeatedly, ten times or more. This rearrangement joins TRBV27 to TRBJ1-2, with 7 positions matching TRBD1. CDR1 MNHEY and CDR2 SMNVEV come from the germline V gene (reference sequence). The CDR3 covers 13 residues. With V trimmed by 8 bases and J by 8 bases, 11 bases remained unmatched. CDR3 residues: CASGYRGEGGYTF. The CDR3 nucleotides read TGTGCCAGCGGCTACAGGGGCGAGGGCGGCTACACCTTC.

This clonotype was recorded at least ten times. This chain joins TRBV15 and TRBJ1-1; no clear D gene. Deletions cut 8 bases from V and 2 bases from J, with 9 bases between. CDR3 length equals 12 residues. CDR1 is LNHNV, CDR2 YYDKDF, per germline (reference sequence). CDR3 residues: CATRTGNTEAFF. The CDR3 DNA sequence: TGTGCCACCCGTACGGGAAACACTGAAGCTTTCTTT. Full variable domain (remainder filled in from reference TRBV15 and TRBJ1-1): DAMVIQNPRYQVTQFGKPVTLSCSQTLNHNVMYWYQQKSSQAPKLLFHYYDKDFNNEADTPDNFQSRRPNTSFCFLDIRSPGLGDTAMYLCATRTGNTEAFFGQGTRLTVV.

V and J are TRBV4-1 and TRBJ2-1; D not resolved. The length of the CDR3 is 14 residues. The germline V gene has CDR1 MGHRA and CDR2 YSYEKL. The V gene lost 0 bases and the J gene lost 2 bases, with 5 bases spanning the gap. Here the CDR3 DNA reads TGCGCCAGCAGCCAAGAAGACACCTACAATGAGCAGTTCTTC. This encodes CASSQEDTYNEQFF.

This clonotype was counted many times. The chain employs TRBV19 and TRBJ2-7; 7 bases are a match to TRBD1. V shed 7 bases, J shed 1 base, and the junction held 4 bases outside the gene matches. Germline assignment: CDR1 LNHDA and CDR2 SQIVND (reference sequence). This CDR3 is 13 amino acids long. The CDR3 loop reads CASKRTGSYEQYF. The CDR3 nucleotides are TGTGCCAGTAAGCGGACAGGATCCTACGAGCAGTACTTC.

This clonotype was observed at least ten times. The chain joins TRBV7-2 to TRBJ1-2; no clear D gene. Germline V gene lookup returns CDR1 SGHTA and CDR2 FQGNSA. Trimming took 1 base from V and 1 from J, leaving 10 bases between them. The CDR3 runs to 15 residues. The CDR3 nucleotides are TGTGCCAGCAGCTTAGTGTCCAACATTAACTATGGCTACACCTTC. It specifies CASSLVSNINYGYTF.

At least ten counts were recorded for this clonotype. The chain employs TRBV2 and TRBJ2-1, with unresolved D. This CDR3 is built from 18 residues. V gave up 5 bases and J gave up 0 bases, with 20 bases separating them. In germline, CDR1 is SNHLY, CDR2 FYNNEI. The CDR3 bases are TGTGCCAGCAGTTACGACCGAGGATCCTCGAGCTCCTACAATGAGCAGTTCTTC. Amino acids: CASSYDRGSSSSYNEQFF.

This clonotype was detected many times. V gene TRBV29-1 combines with J gene TRBJ2-3; no clear D gene. Germline V gives CDR1 SQVTM, CDR2 ANQGSEA. The CDR3 extends over 12 amino acids. The germline V and J ends were trimmed by 5 bases and 4 bases, with 10 bases remaining between them. DNA for the CDR3: TGCAGCGTTCTTGTAGCAGCAGATACGCAGTATTTT. Amino acids: CSVLVAADTQYF.

This clonotype has at least ten counts. The gene calls are TRBV7-2 and TRBJ2-2, with D maybe TRBD2 (7 bases). The germline gives CDR1 SGHTA, CDR2 FQGNSA. The CDR3 extends over 14 amino acids. V lost 3 bases, J lost 8 bases, and 13 bases lay in between. The CDR3, as DNA: TGTGCCAGCAGCTTGGGGGGGCCCCCTGGGGAGCTGTTTTTT. As protein: CASSLGGPPGELFF.